This TCR beta chain originates from a study of blood T cell repertoires in COVID-19. About the study: The United States, Italy and Spain supplied acute and convalescent COVID-19 samples. Sample material is recorded as cDNA or gDNA derived from T cells, B-cell-depleted T cells, or PBMCs.

Here immunoSEQ multiplex PCR was the method, and the copy in TCRdb shows in-frame clones only, minus some. Counted here are roughly 240,000 clones, 82% occurring once; the ten biggest clones make up around 5%. The CDR3 covers 16 residues. Losses at the gene ends were 6 bases for V and 7 bases for J; bases not matched to a gene: 9. Germline loops: CDR1 MDHEN, CDR2 SYDVKM. This sequence joins TRBV28 and TRBJ1-4, with TRBD1 matching 12 bases. The source of this sequence is a woman in her 70s with acute or convalescent COVID-19. Source material: peripheral blood. The CDR3 DNA reads TGTGCCAGCAGATCCGGGACAGGGGGCGGAAGTGAAAAACTGTTTTTT. Its translation: CASRSGTGGGSEKLFF.